Below, one T cell receptor (beta chain) is given with its context. The antigen is unknown. The CDR3 length is 15 residues. Germline trimming cut 3 bases from V and 7 bases from J; bases unmatched to any gene: 8. Germline V CDR1 and CDR2: SGDLS, YYNGEE. This sample was included in a study of cytomegalovirus exposure and HLA in healthy donors. Study background: Roughly 92 million unique TCRs, all from HLA-typed donors, were included in an early release of the data. General study results and limits: In a later analysis, CMV-associated beta chains were mostly HLA-associated, it appeared. It was approximately 160 TCR beta chains that were listed as cytomegalovirus-associated.

The PCR used 60 Vbeta and 13 Jbeta primers. Per the original methods: Some 10 million shared chains were among the approximately 82 million unique TCR beta chains that a later analysis counted. The protocol was immunoSEQ multiplex PCR, while the TCRdb copy is restricted to in-frame clones and leaves out a portion. V and J calls and clone size are copied from that table; D and trimming were computed from the DNA. The data show roughly 95,000 clones, roughly 72% seen once. The material sequenced was PBMCs. This TCR was sampled from a man in his thirties or forties in good health and CMV-seropositive. The chain recombines TRBV9 with TRBJ2-1, with 9 bases aligning to TRBD1. CDR3 protein: CASSARTGEGNEQFF. The CDR3 nucleotides are TGTGCCAGCAGCGCCCGGACAGGGGAAGGAAATGAGCAGTTCTTC.